Presented here are 28 T cell receptor beta chains from one specimen sequenced in a study of shared clonotypes between healthy human individuals. TCRdb's copy holds only in-frame clones and misses some; the assay was immunoSEQ multiplex PCR. This table has 2.3 million or so clones, over 90% appearing once. The sequenced material came from naive CD4+ T cells from PBMCs. The subset denotes: CD45RA+ positively selected. All receptors derive from a man younger than 35 in good health. Some clones in this sample may be carry-over from other donors' samples.

On this clone: Other DNA variants within this sample encode the same CDR3. CDR3 in amino acids: CASSRQGRTEAFF. The CDR3 nucleotides are TGTGCCAGCAGTAGACAGGGTAGGACTGAAGCTTTCTTT. The V gene is TRBV6-6, the J gene TRBJ1-1; 7 bases are a match to TRBD1. V trimming: 5 bases; J trimming: 5 bases; junction bases outside the gene matches: 5. CDR1 is MNHNY, CDR2 SVGAGI, per germline (reference sequence). The CDR3 spans 13 residues.

The chain employs TRBV29-1 and TRBJ2-7, with D tentatively TRBD2 (6 bases). CDR3 length: 12 residues. V gave up 7 bases and J gave up 3 bases, with 13 bases separating them. Germline V gene lookup returns CDR1 SQVTM and CDR2 ANQGSEA. The CDR3, as DNA: TGCAGCGCAACAGTGGAGGGCTACGAGCAGTACTTC. It yields the protein CSATVEGYEQYF.

The V and J genes are TRBV7-9 and TRBJ1-2; no clear D. V lost 2 bases, J lost 4 bases, and 17 bases lay in between. The CDR3 contains 16 residues. Germline CDR1 is SEHNR and CDR2 is FQNEAQ (reference sequence). The CDR3 sequence is CASSLRRVPPFYGYTF. Here the CDR3 DNA reads TGTGCCAGCAGCTTAAGGCGGGTTCCCCCCTTCTATGGCTACACCTTC.

V and J are TRBV27 and TRBJ1-2; a weak D match, TRBD1 (5 bases). The CDR3 covers 14 residues. The germline V gene has CDR1 MNHEY and CDR2 SMNVEV (reference sequence). V lost 2 bases, J lost 8 bases, and 15 bases lay in between. The DNA of the CDR3 is TGTGCCAGCAGTTTAACATCGACGGGGCAAGGCTACACCTTC. This encodes CASSLTSTGQGYTF.

V and J are TRBV2 and TRBJ2-7; TRBD2 aligns across 10 bases. After removal of 11 bases from V and 4 bases from J, the junction contained 20 bases not matched to a gene. The germline gives CDR1 SNHLY, CDR2 FYNNEI. The CDR3 totals 17 residues. CDR3 bases: TGTGCCTCCTGCCGGGCACAAGTCCGAGCGGGAGGGTACGAGCAGTACTTC. It is translated as CASCRAQVRAGGYEQYF.

The V gene is TRBV6-6, the J gene TRBJ2-2; possibly TRBD1 or TRBD2 for D (5 bases each). The CDR3 has 16 residues. The germline V and J ends were trimmed by 2 bases and 5 bases, with 15 bases remaining between them. Germline V lookup: CDR1 MNHNY, CDR2 SVGAGI (reference sequence). CDR3 in DNA: TGTGCCAGCAGTTACGTTGCAGGGAGAGGGACCGGGGAGCTGTTTTTT. Protein product: CASSYVAGRGTGELFF.

This clone showed up just once. The V gene is TRBV28, the J gene TRBJ1-2, with D maybe TRBD1 (5 bases). CDR1 MDHEN and CDR2 SYDVKM come from the germline V gene. V was trimmed by 4 bases and J by 2 bases, leaving 11 bases between them. This CDR3 is 14 amino acids long. This CDR3 reads CASSSWTTNYGYTF. CDR3 nucleotide sequence: TGTGCCAGCAGTTCGTGGACAACGAACTATGGCTACACCTTC.

The rearrangement joins TRBV15 to TRBJ1-4, with D maybe TRBD1 (6 bases). The germline V and J ends were trimmed by 3 bases and 3 bases, with 17 bases remaining between them. CDR3 size: 17 residues. The germline V gene encodes CDR1 LNHNV and CDR2 YYDKDF (reference sequence). The CDR3, as DNA: TGTGCCACCAGCAGGAGGGGGGTTTTAGGGTCTAATGAAAAACTGTTTTTT. It codes for CATSRRGVLGSNEKLFF.

For this clone: A read error may account for a junction end that differs from germline. Within the sample, other DNA sequences also encode this same CDR3. The CDR3 is CASGLIGQETQYF. The CDR3 DNA reads TGTGCTAGCGGTTTAATCGGCCAAGAGACCCAGTACTTC. The chain joins TRBV12-5 to TRBJ2-5; no firm D call. There are 13 residues in the CDR3. The V gene's germline CDR1 is LGHNT and CDR2 FRNRAP.

The V call is TRBV11-2, the J call TRBJ1-1; 7 bases are a match to TRBD1. Germline CDR1 reads SGHAT; CDR2 reads FQNNGV. The CDR3 is made up of 14 amino acids. J lost 5 bases, V lost 5 bases, and 8 bases had no gene match. The CDR3 nucleotides are TGTGCCAGCAGCATTAAACAGGGGCGAACTGAAGCTTTCTTT. Its protein is CASSIKQGRTEAFF.

In DNA form, the CDR3 reads TGTGCCAGCAGTGACTATCCCTCCTACGAGCAGTACTTC. The encoded protein is CASSDYPSYEQYF. The rearrangement uses TRBV27 and TRBJ2-7; possibly TRBD2 for D (5 bases). V lost 5 bases and J 0 bases, leaving 8 bases between the germline ends. The germline V gene encodes CDR1 MNHEY and CDR2 SMNVEV (reference sequence). This CDR3 comprises 13 residues.

Notes on this clone: Within the sample, other DNA sequences also encode this same CDR3. The rearrangement uses TRBV28 and TRBJ1-2; D might be TRBD1 (5 bases). This CDR3 spans 11 amino acids. Trimming took off 8 bases at V and 2 bases at J, with 6 bases between the two ends. CDR1 is MDHEN and CDR2 is SYDVKM in the germline V gene. This chain's CDR3 is CASRQNYGYTF. The CDR3 bases are TGTGCCAGCCGACAGAACTATGGCTACACCTTC.

The rearrangement links TRBV18 to TRBJ2-1; 12 bases agree with TRBD2. V lost 3 bases to trimming and J lost 1 base; unmatched junction nucleotides: 10. The CDR3 has 19 amino acids. Germline CDR1 KGHSH, CDR2 LQKENI. In DNA form, the CDR3 reads TGTGCCAGCTCACCGTTTCTAGCGGGAGGGCCCTTGTCCTACAATGAGCAGTTCTTC. Translated, it gives CASSPFLAGGPLSYNEQFF.

V usage is TRBV28 and J usage is TRBJ1-1; 9 bases are shared with TRBD1. V gave up 5 bases and J gave up 5 bases; unmatched junction bases: 15. The germline V gene has CDR1 MDHEN and CDR2 SYDVKM. The CDR3 totals 17 residues. The CDR3 nucleotides are TGTGCCAGCAGTGGCCGGACAGGGGAATTCAAGGGTACTGAAGCTTTCTTT. As protein: CASSGRTGEFKGTEAFF. The whole variable domain, filled in from reference TRBV28 and TRBJ1-1, reads DVKVTQSSRYLVKRTGEKVFLECVQDMDHENMFWYRQDPGLGLRLIYFSYDVKMKEKGDIPEGYSVSREKKERFSLILESASTNQTSMYLCASSGRTGEFKGTEAFFGQGTRLTVV.

This rearrangement joins TRBV6-5 to TRBJ1-2; maybe TRBD1 (5 bases). This CDR3 region has 12 residues. V was cut by 8 bases and J by 8 bases, with 15 bases left in between. Germline V gene data show CDR1 as MNHEY and CDR2 as SVGAGI. In nucleotides, the CDR3 is TGTGCCAGCTATGACAGAAGCGGGGGCTACACCTTC. Translating it yields CASYDRSGGYTF.

This sequence joins TRBV29-1 and TRBJ2-7, with D possibly being TRBD1 (6 bases). The germline CDR1 and CDR2 sequences are SQVTM and ANQGSEA. The CDR3 length is 11 residues. V lost 7 bases to trimming and J lost 3 bases, with 10 bases between them. The CDR3 DNA reads TGCAGCGCCAAGACAGGCTACGAGCAGTACTTC. This codes for CSAKTGYEQYF.

V is TRBV6-1 and J is TRBJ2-2; D remains unclear. This CDR3 has 14 amino acids. V was pared by 2 bases and J by 3 bases, with 7 bases between. Germline values: CDR1 MNHNS, CDR2 SASEGT. The CDR3 DNA reads TGTGCCAGCAGTGAATCGGCGTACACCGGGGAGCTGTTTTTT. Protein: CASSESAYTGELFF.

This clone showed up just once. The chain is built from TRBV30 and TRBJ2-7; maybe TRBD1 (5 bases). In germline, CDR1 is GTSNPN, CDR2 SVGIG (reference sequence). CDR3 length: 13 residues. Trimming removed 4 bases at V and 7 bases at J, with 17 bases between. CDR3 sequence (DNA): TGTGCCTGGAATGTACTGGCAGGGTTTGAGCAGTACTTC. Translated: CAWNVLAGFEQYF.

The rearrangement uses TRBV18 and TRBJ1-2; possible D gene TRBD1, 6 bases. CDR3 length equals 13 residues. Germline V gene sequence: CDR1 KGHSH, CDR2 LQKENI. With 1 base removed from V and 8 bases from J, the gap between germline ends came to 11 bases. CDR3 sequence: CASSPRRGGGYTF. The DNA for the CDR3 is TGTGCCAGCTCACCACGGAGGGGGGGAGGCTACACCTTC.

V gene TRBV18 combines with J gene TRBJ2-3, with D tentatively TRBD2 (6 bases). Germline CDR1 reads KGHSH; CDR2 reads LQKENI. The CDR3 has 13 amino acids. Trimming removed 6 bases from V and 9 bases from J, with 16 bases in between. The CDR3 DNA is TGTGCCAGCTCTCAGTTGACTAGTTTCACGCAGTATTTT. This sequence encodes CASSQLTSFTQYF.

This chain joins TRBV6-5 and TRBJ2-7, with 7 bases identical to TRBD1. CDR3 length: 13 residues. Germline values: CDR1 MNHEY, CDR2 SVGAGI. The J segment lost 6 bases and the V segment lost 2 bases, leaving 4 bases of the junction unmatched. This chain's CDR3 is CASSYGPGGEQYF. The CDR3 DNA reads TGTGCCAGCAGTTACGGGCCAGGGGGCGAGCAGTACTTC.

This clone was seen only once. This chain uses TRBV6-5 with TRBJ2-7; D possibly uses TRBD1 or TRBD2 (5 bases each). Germline V gene lookup returns CDR1 MNHEY and CDR2 SVGAGI. V lost 6 bases to trimming and J lost 6 bases, with 15 bases between them. This CDR3 is built from 13 residues. The CDR3 nucleotides read TGTGCCAGCAGCCGGGACCGGCCTTCCGAGCAGTACTTC. Its translation is CASSRDRPSEQYF.

Note on this clone: The same CDR3 also results from other DNA sequences found in this sample. The gene calls are TRBV30 and TRBJ1-6, with TRBD1 matching over 7 bases. This CDR3 spans 14 amino acids. Germline loops: CDR1 GTSNPN, CDR2 SVGIG (reference sequence). Trimming took 3 bases from V and 7 from J; bases not matched to a gene: 6. CDR3 in amino acids: CAWRTGTDNSPLHF. The CDR3 DNA follows: TGTGCCTGGAGAACCGGGACAGACAATTCACCCCTCCACTTT.

The J gene is TRBJ2-3, the V gene TRBV7-9; D remains unclear. V was cut by 4 bases and J by 0 bases, with 14 bases left in between. This CDR3 is built from 16 residues. Germline V gives CDR1 SEHNR, CDR2 FQNEAQ (reference sequence). The chain's CDR3 is CASSSLETSSTDTQYF. The DNA for the CDR3 is TGTGCCAGCAGCTCGCTCGAGACCTCCAGCACAGATACGCAGTATTTT.

The table lists this clone with a count of one. The rearrangement joins TRBV7-3 to TRBJ2-1; 8 bases are a match to TRBD2. The J segment lost 7 bases and the V segment lost 0 bases, leaving 11 bases of the junction unmatched. This CDR3 spans 17 amino acids. Germline CDR1 is SGHTA and CDR2 is FQGTGA. Here the CDR3 DNA reads TGTGCCAGCAGCTTAACATCTTCCCACGGGAGGGTGAATGAGCAGTTCTTC. Translation gives CASSLTSSHGRVNEQFF.

The rearrangement uses TRBV11-3 and TRBJ1-6; D might be TRBD1 (5 bases). Germline V gives CDR1 SGHNT, CDR2 YENEEA. V shed 6 bases and J shed 0 bases, with 15 bases lying between them. The CDR3 consists of 17 residues. The CDR3 region is CASRSTRVNSYNSPLHF. DNA for the CDR3: TGTGCCAGCAGAAGTACCAGGGTTAACTCCTATAATTCACCCCTCCACTTT.

The rearrangement links TRBV15 to TRBJ2-3; 12 nucleotides match TRBD1. V shed 2 bases and J 3 bases; nucleotides not matched to a gene: 6. The CDR3 is 17 residues long. CDR1 is LNHNV, CDR2 YYDKDF, per germline (reference sequence). In nucleotides, the CDR3 is TGTGCCACCAGCAGAACCGGGACAGGGGGCGGAACAGATACGCAGTATTTT. This translates into CATSRTGTGGGTDTQYF.

V is TRBV30 and J is TRBJ1-1; 7 nucleotides line up with TRBD1. The germline gives CDR1 GTSNPN, CDR2 SVGIG (reference sequence). J lost 0 bases, V lost 4 bases, and 11 bases had no gene match. This CDR3 has 16 amino acids. In DNA, the CDR3 is TGTGCCTGGATGGGTTGGGACAGCCCGTTGAACACTGAAGCTTTCTTT. It translates to CAWMGWDSPLNTEAFF.